This entry is about one TCR beta chain. Its cognate antigen is unknown. Method: immunoSEQ multiplex PCR; TCRdb's copy keeps in-frame clones and lacks some. The sample lists 27,000 or so clones; around 87% were seen once. The data were obtained in a study of T cells in narcolepsy. Study results and caveats: Reportedly, autoreactive clonotypes were serially detected in patients' blood but not controls'.

V lost 0 bases and J lost 3, with 15 bases in between. CDR3 size: 16 residues. Germline V gene lookup returns CDR1 SGDLS and CDR2 YYNGEE. Sequenced material: memory (CD45RA-) CD4+ T cells from blood. The TCR comes from a human donor in good health. The chain couples TRBV9 to TRBJ1-1; tentative D call: TRBD1 (5 bases). CDR3 amino acids: CASSVGPKPGDTEAFF. The CDR3 DNA follows: TGTGCCAGCAGCGTAGGTCCCAAACCGGGGGACACTGAAGCTTTCTTT.